A selection of T cell receptor beta chains follows, all from one sample in a study of blood T cell repertoires in COVID-19. TCRdb's copy holds only in-frame clones and misses some; the assay was immunoSEQ multiplex PCR. Seen here are roughly 81,000 clones, approximately 89% observed once, and the top ten hold approximately 12%. What was sequenced was peripheral blood. Source of these receptors: a man between 65 and 85 years old with active or convalescent COVID-19. Each CDR3 is given with its conserved first and last residue. A D gene is named only where the DNA matches it firmly.

v_call	j_call	d_call	cdr3_aa
TRBV3-1/TRBV3-2	TRBJ1-6	TRBD1	CASSQEQGNSPLHF
TRBV5-1	TRBJ1-1	.	CASSRGTENTEAFF
TRBV19	TRBJ2-2	.	CASSIEGTPNTGELFF
TRBV6-2/TRBV6-3	TRBJ1-6	.	CASSSPGGGRSPLHF
TRBV23-1	TRBJ1-5	.	CASSLGHRNQPQHF
TRBV7-2	TRBJ2-3	.	CASSRTSSGGGATDTQYF
TRBV7-8	TRBJ2-1	.	CASSLKRLGSYNEQFF
TRBV29-1	TRBJ2-1	TRBD2	CSVSAGSLSYNEQFF
TRBV5-1	TRBJ2-7	.	CASSLTGALDYEQYF
TRBV5-4	TRBJ1-4	.	CASSLNQGFNEKLFF
TRBV30	TRBJ1-2	.	CAWSVTGRDYGYTF
TRBV5-1	TRBJ1-1	TRBD1	CASRTGAANTEAFF
TRBV6-2/TRBV6-3	TRBJ1-5	.	CASSYSPGQPQHF
TRBV6-6	TRBJ1-2	TRBD1	CASSLDRGSDGYTF
TRBV7-3	TRBJ2-2	.	CAPTRRAKRGGELFF
TRBV30	TRBJ1-2	.	CAWSRSRSMAGYTF
TRBV7-2	TRBJ1-1	.	CASSSRGNTEAFF
TRBV20-1	TRBJ2-3	TRBD2	CSASGLEAGGLTDTQYF
TRBV18	TRBJ1-6	TRBD1	CASSPQGGFLSNSPLHF
TRBV11-2	TRBJ2-2	.	CASSFDGFGGHQAGELFF
TRBV5-4	TRBJ1-6	TRBD1	CASSHRDRGSFSPLHF
TRBV4-3	TRBJ2-2	.	CASSPDGTNTGELFF
TRBV10-3	TRBJ2-5	TRBD2	CAISTRTSGGAGETQYF
TRBV6-6	TRBJ1-2	TRBD1	CASSRTPGTGIVNYGYTF
TRBV19	TRBJ1-1	.	CASSIDGAGRADTEAFF
TRBV6-5	TRBJ1-5	.	CASSPYSNQPQHF
TRBV10-1	TRBJ1-2	.	CASSPKGDVLGYTF
TRBV4-1	TRBJ2-2	TRBD1	CASSQDRGQGAGGELFF
TRBV9	TRBJ2-4	TRBD2	CASSVGIGGVPLAKNIQYF
TRBV19	TRBJ2-1	TRBD1	CASSNSDRGLPTYNEQFF
TRBV5-1	TRBJ1-3	TRBD1	CASSQGQQSSGNTIYF
TRBV10-3	TRBJ1-1	TRBD1	CASKAGGNTEAFF
TRBV6-5	TRBJ2-7	TRBD1	CASSLTGTETYEQYF
TRBV9	TRBJ2-1	TRBD1	CASSGGGTGVNEQFF
TRBV9	TRBJ2-5	TRBD2	CASSESGRGVQETQYF
TRBV5-5	TRBJ2-1	TRBD2	CASSTRGGTQDEQFF
TRBV28	TRBJ1-2	TRBD1	CASSKLQGTYYGYTF
TRBV5-1	TRBJ2-5	.	CASSPRGNQETQYF
TRBV5-4	TRBJ1-6	.	CASSLGRVGYNSPLHF
TRBV2	TRBJ1-6	TRBD1	CASSVDRVGSPLHF
TRBV7-6	TRBJ2-7	TRBD1	CASSLAGTGKFIYYEQYF
TRBV28	TRBJ1-2	.	CASSSLSRNQYGYTF
TRBV7-7	TRBJ1-2	.	CASSLAQGTNYGYTF
TRBV7-5	TRBJ1-1	.	CARSLARGRRHGAFF
TRBV12-2	TRBJ2-2	.	CASRRLEGELFF
TRBV7-8	TRBJ2-1	TRBD2	CASSISGGIYNEQFF
TRBV6-2/TRBV6-3	TRBJ1-1	.	CASSYSHRTEAFF
TRBV10-3	TRBJ1-1	.	CAISGAQGLGTEAFF
TRBV4-1	TRBJ2-1	.	CASSQNVAGASYNEQFF
TRBV29-1	TRBJ1-1	.	CSVEGPDSRGTEAFF
TRBV7-6	TRBJ1-4	.	CASSPRTNEKLFF
TRBV9	TRBJ1-1	TRBD1	CASSRNTGDTEAFF
TRBV14	TRBJ1-5	.	CASSQDPNQPQHF